This TCR beta chain was obtained from a study of blood T cell repertoires in COVID-19. TCRdb keeps only in-frame clones here, not all; method: immunoSEQ multiplex PCR. The sample carries roughly 200,000 clones, 81% recorded once. The sample holds a few counts of this clone. CDR3 length: 13 residues. Trimming removed 6 bases from V and 9 bases from J; junction bases left unmatched: 6. Germline V gene data show CDR1 as LNHDA and CDR2 as SQIVND (reference sequence). The TCR sequence derives from a woman aged 40 to 49 with COVID-19, enrolled during active disease. Source material: peripheral blood. The rearrangement links TRBV19 to TRBJ2-1, with TRBD2 matching over 9 bases. The CDR3 nucleotides are TGTGCCAGTAGAGAGCGGGGGGCCGGTGAGCAGTTCTTC. Protein product: CASRERGAGEQFF.